The next 26 T cell receptor beta chains were all read from a single sample in a study of Ad26.COV2.S vaccination and SARS-CoV-2 variants. TCRdb keeps only in-frame clones here, not all; method: immunoSEQ multiplex PCR. The top ten clones hold 1.5% to 2% of a sample with roughly 400,000 clones, about 89% of them seen once. Described treatment: about 20 received Ad26.COV2.S at low or high dose, single or two shots; 5 received placebo; per-sample allocation not given. Each sample was drawn 63 days after the first injection (of vaccine or placebo). Sequencing used peripheral blood, obtained in a trial of Ad26.COV2.S vaccine versus placebo. These receptors all come from a person between 18 and 65 years old who received the Ad26.COV2.S COVID-19 vaccine or a placebo.

This chain connects TRBV6-5 to TRBJ2-2; D call uncertain. Trimming took 2 bases from V and 6 from J, leaving 7 bases between them. CDR3 length equals 13 residues. Germline V CDR1 and CDR2: MNHEY, SVGAGI. The CDR3 nucleotides are TGTGCCAGCAGTTACAAGGATTCCGGGGAGCTGTTTTTT. It is translated as CASSYKDSGELFF.

This clone was observed a handful of times. The chain recombines TRBV3-1 (or the pseudogene TRBV3-2) with TRBJ2-7, with a possible D match to TRBD1 (6 bases). Trimming took off 4 bases at V and 5 bases at J, with 15 bases between the two ends. CDR1 is LGHDT and CDR2 is YNNKEL in the germline V gene (reference sequence). The CDR3 spans 14 residues. In nucleotides, the CDR3 is TGTGCCAGCAGCCCCCTTACAGGGCCGGACGAGCAGTACTTC. It encodes CASSPLTGPDEQYF.

J is TRBJ2-1 and V is TRBV5-4, with TRBD2 as a possible D gene (5 bases). V was shortened by 0 bases and J by 1 base, with 11 bases between the two germline ends. The CDR3 length is 16 residues. Germline CDR1 and CDR2: SGHNT and YYREEE (reference sequence). In DNA form, the CDR3 reads TGTGCCAGCAGCTTGGCCGGCGGGCCTTCCTACAATGAGCAGTTCTTC. Amino acid sequence: CASSLAGGPSYNEQFF.

This chain links TRBV28 with TRBJ2-7; 8 positions agree with TRBD2. Germline CDR1 MDHEN, CDR2 SYDVKM. The length of the CDR3 is 13 residues. J lost 5 bases, V lost 10 bases, and 10 bases had no gene match. As DNA, the CDR3 is TGTGCCATCGAGAGCGGGAGTACCCACGAGCAGTACTTC. As protein: CAIESGSTHEQYF.

The chain carries TRBV10-3 and TRBJ2-2, with D possibly called TRBD1 or TRBD2 (5 bases each). The CDR3 totals 14 residues. Germline V lookup: CDR1 ENHRY, CDR2 SYGVKD. Trimming removed 6 bases from V and 0 bases from J, with 8 bases in between. The CDR3: CAISGTPNTGELFF. Written as DNA, the CDR3 is TGTGCCATCAGCGGGACGCCGAACACCGGGGAGCTGTTTTTT.

This clone was seen a handful of times. This chain connects TRBV6-4 to TRBJ2-3; no clear D gene. This CDR3 has 14 residues. Germline-derived CDR1 and CDR2 are MRHNA and SNTAGT. V lost 0 bases and J lost 1, with 5 bases in between. The CDR3 DNA reads TGTGCCAGCAGTGACTCGCCAGGCACAGATACGCAGTATTTT. This gives the protein CASSDSPGTDTQYF.

This clone showed up just once. The rearrangement uses TRBV6-1 and TRBJ1-1; D perhaps matches TRBD1 (6 bases). V gave up 8 bases and J gave up 3 bases, with 16 bases separating them. The CDR3 is 14 amino acids. CDR1 is MNHNS and CDR2 is SASEGT in the germline V gene. The CDR3 spells CASGNSGVDTEAFF. The CDR3 bases are TGTGCCAGCGGAAACTCAGGGGTCGACACTGAAGCTTTCTTT.

The chain is built from TRBV29-1 and TRBJ2-5; the D gene is possibly TRBD1 (5 bases). The germline V gene has CDR1 SQVTM and CDR2 ANQGSEA. The CDR3 length is 13 residues. V gave up 4 bases and J gave up 1 base, with 10 bases separating them. The chain's CDR3 is CSVAHDSQETQYF. CDR3 bases: TGCAGCGTTGCTCACGACAGCCAAGAGACCCAGTACTTC.

The chain recombines TRBV28 with TRBJ2-7; 11 bases are a match to TRBD2. This CDR3 region has 16 residues. V lost 2 bases to trimming and J lost 6 bases; unmatched junction nucleotides: 9. The V gene's germline CDR1 is MDHEN and CDR2 SYDVKM. This CDR3 is CASSLPLAGVFSEQYF. CDR3 nucleotide sequence: TGTGCCAGCAGTTTACCACTAGCGGGAGTCTTTTCCGAGCAGTACTTC.

This sequence joins TRBV4-1 and TRBJ2-5; weak D call: TRBD2 (5 bases). Germline V lookup: CDR1 MGHRA, CDR2 YSYEKL. Trimming cost V 5 bases and J 7 bases, with 5 bases left between them. The CDR3 loop spans 10 amino acids. CDR3 residues: CASSAGTQYF. The CDR3 DNA reads TGCGCCAGCAGCGCGGGGACCCAGTACTTC.

The rearrangement uses TRBV7-2 and TRBJ2-1, with 8 bases matching TRBD2. Germline CDR1 and CDR2: SGHTA and FQGNSA. This CDR3 has 13 amino acids. After removal of 0 bases from V and 9 bases from J, the junction contained 1 base not matched to a gene. The CDR3 DNA reads TGTGCCAGCAGCTTAGCGGGGACTAGTGAGCAGTTCTTC. This translates into CASSLAGTSEQFF.

The V and J genes are TRBV12-5 and TRBJ2-3; 12 bases map to TRBD1. The CDR3 contains 19 residues. Germline V CDR1 and CDR2: LGHNT, FRNRAP. Germline trimming cut 0 bases from V and 4 bases from J; bases unmatched to any gene: 11. CDR3 in DNA: TGTGCTAGTGGTTTGGTACTATCGGCGGGGACAGGGGGCCCAGATACGCAGTATTTT. Translation gives CASGLVLSAGTGGPDTQYF.

This chain uses TRBV6-5 with TRBJ1-2; no definite D call. Trimming took off 4 bases at V and 0 bases at J, with 9 bases between the two ends. The germline V gene encodes CDR1 MNHEY and CDR2 SVGAGI. This CDR3 is built from 14 residues. This CDR3 is CASSSPRPNYGYTF. CDR3 sequence (DNA): TGTGCCAGCAGTTCCCCCCGACCTAACTATGGCTACACCTTC.

V gene TRBV12-3 or TRBV12-4 combines with J gene TRBJ2-7; 8 bases match TRBD2. The junction had 6 bases not matched to a gene; V was cut back by 4 bases and J by 7 bases. The CDR3 is 13 amino acids. CDR3 in amino acids: CASSWRGAGEQYF. CDR3 sequence (DNA): TGTGCCAGCAGTTGGCGGGGGGCGGGTGAGCAGTACTTC.

This chain joins TRBV11-1 and TRBJ2-1; 8 nucleotides match TRBD1. The CDR3 loop spans 13 amino acids. J was trimmed by 12 bases and V by 5 bases; bases with no gene match: 9. Germline V gene sequence: CDR1 SGHAT, CDR2 FQDESV (reference sequence). The CDR3 coding sequence is TGTGCCAGCAGCCCAAGGTCAGGGGGCGGGCAGTTCTTC. Protein product: CASSPRSGGGQFF.

The chain uses TRBV7-8 and TRBJ2-1, with a tentative D call TRBD2 (5 bases). The germline gives CDR1 SGHVS, CDR2 FQNEAQ. The CDR3 is 16 amino acids. V was cut by 4 bases and J by 0 bases, with 13 bases left in between. This chain's CDR3 is CASSSPRVPSYNEQFF. Here the CDR3 DNA reads TGTGCCAGCAGCTCACCGCGGGTACCCTCCTACAATGAGCAGTTCTTC.

The V gene is TRBV28, the J gene TRBJ2-5; D is perhaps TRBD1 or TRBD2 (6 bases each). Germline CDR1 is MDHEN and CDR2 is SYDVKM. CDR3 length: 15 amino acids. Trimming shortened V by 6 bases and J by 4 bases, and 18 bases separated the two germline ends. The CDR3 DNA follows: TGTGCCAGCAGAGAGTGGGGGGCGCGAGGAGAGACCCAGTACTTC. Translated, it gives CASREWGARGETQYF.

Remarks on this clone: Other nucleotide sequences from this sample produce the same CDR3. The J gene is TRBJ2-1, the V gene TRBV7-2; D call uncertain. Germline V gene sequence: CDR1 SGHTA, CDR2 FQGNSA. Trimming cost V 3 bases and J 7 bases, with 4 bases left between them. This CDR3 spans 11 amino acids. The CDR3 reads CASSFRNEQFF. The CDR3 nucleotides are TGTGCCAGCAGCTTTAGAAATGAGCAGTTCTTC.

This clone appeared once. The chain is built from TRBV4-2 and TRBJ1-6; 8 bases are shared with TRBD1. After removal of 0 bases from V and 1 base from J, the junction contained 8 bases not matched to a gene. The germline V gene encodes CDR1 LGHNA and CDR2 YNFKEQ. The CDR3 totals 19 residues. This CDR3 is CASSQDAGQGGSYNSPLHF. The DNA of the CDR3 is TGTGCCAGCAGCCAAGATGCCGGACAGGGAGGATCCTATAATTCACCCCTCCACTTT.

The genes are TRBV7-9 and TRBJ2-5, with D possibly TRBD2 on 6 matching bases. Germline V gene lookup returns CDR1 SEHNR and CDR2 FQNEAQ (reference sequence). Trimming took off 1 base at V and 4 bases at J, with 13 bases between the two ends. This CDR3 comprises 15 residues. The CDR3 region is CASSLDFGGRETQYF. The CDR3 DNA sequence: TGTGCCAGCAGCTTAGACTTCGGGGGACGAGAGACCCAGTACTTC.

The J gene is TRBJ2-5, the V gene TRBV7-2; the D call may be TRBD1 or TRBD2 (5 bases each). Trimming shortened V by 1 base and J by 0 bases, and 12 bases separated the two germline ends. Germline V gene lookup returns CDR1 SGHTA and CDR2 FQGNSA. The CDR3 consists of 16 residues. The CDR3 bases are TGTGCCAGCAGCTTAGTCTCTGGGACCCACCAAGAGACCCAGTACTTC. Its translation: CASSLVSGTHQETQYF. Full variable domain (outside the CDR3, taken from reference TRBV7-2 and TRBJ2-5): GAGVSQSPSNKVTEKGKDVELRCDPISGHTALYWYRQSLGQGLEFLIYFQGNSAPDKSGLPSDRFSAERTGGSVSTLTIQRTQQEDSAVYLCASSLVSGTHQETQYFGPGTRLLVL.

This chain connects TRBV7-3 to TRBJ2-1; the match to TRBD2 covers 9 bases. The CDR3 loop spans 17 amino acids. Germline lookup yields CDR1 SGHTA and CDR2 FQGTGA. J gave up 9 bases and V 5 bases, and 17 bases lay outside the gene matches. The CDR3 DNA is TGTGCCAGCAGCGGAACGTTCGGCGGGAGGGTGCCGTCTGAGCAGTTCTTC. Translation gives CASSGTFGGRVPSEQFF.

V usage is TRBV9 and J usage is TRBJ2-3, with D unclear. V lost 1 base, J lost 2 bases, and 11 bases lay in between. This CDR3 is built from 15 residues. Germline CDR1 is SGDLS and CDR2 is YYNGEE. Written as DNA, the CDR3 is TGTGCCAGCAGCGTATTGGACGGTTACACAGATACGCAGTATTTT. It translates to CASSVLDGYTDTQYF.

This CDR3 reads CAPTMKTWEQYF. The CDR3 DNA is TGTGCCCCAACCATGAAAACATGGGAGCAGTACTTC. The genes are TRBV24-1 and TRBJ2-7, with D uncertain. There are 12 residues in the CDR3. From germline, CDR1 is KGHDR and CDR2 SFDVKD. Trimming shortened V by 12 bases and J by 7 bases, and 18 bases separated the two germline ends.

The V call is TRBV11-2, the J call TRBJ2-3; D unclear. V shed 4 bases and J shed 1 base, with 18 bases lying between them. CDR1 is SGHAT and CDR2 is FQNNGV in the germline V gene. The CDR3 runs to 17 residues. The CDR3 sequence is CASSSGTRPRRTDTQYF. The CDR3 nucleotides read TGTGCCAGCAGCTCGGGCACCCGCCCTCGACGCACAGATACGCAGTATTTT.

V usage is TRBV11-3 and J usage is TRBJ2-5; D is ambiguous. Trimming stripped 0 bases from V and 5 bases from J, with 10 bases between. Germline CDR1 reads SGHNT; CDR2 reads YENEEA. This CDR3 contains 14 residues. The CDR3 DNA is TGTGCCAGCAGCTTAGATCCCGGTATGGAGACCCAGTACTTC. It encodes CASSLDPGMETQYF.